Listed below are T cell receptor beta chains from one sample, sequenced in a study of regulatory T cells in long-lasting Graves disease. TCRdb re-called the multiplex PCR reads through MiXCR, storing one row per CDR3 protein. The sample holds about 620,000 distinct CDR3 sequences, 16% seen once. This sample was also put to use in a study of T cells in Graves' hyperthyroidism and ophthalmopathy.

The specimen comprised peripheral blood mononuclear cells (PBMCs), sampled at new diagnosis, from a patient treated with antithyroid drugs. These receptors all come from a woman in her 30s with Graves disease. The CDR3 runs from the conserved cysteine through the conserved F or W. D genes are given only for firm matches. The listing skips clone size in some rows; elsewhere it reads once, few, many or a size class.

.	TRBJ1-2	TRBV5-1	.	TGCGCCAGCAGCTTGGATGCGGGAGATGGCTACACCTTC	CASSLDAGDGYTF
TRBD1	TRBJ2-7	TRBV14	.	TGTGCCAGCAGCCAAGGGTCCGGGACAGGGGGGTACGAGCAGTACTTC	CASSQGSGTGGYEQYF
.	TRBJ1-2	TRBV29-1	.	TGCGGCGTTGGGGCAGGGGTAAACTATGGCTACACCTTC	CGVGAGVNYGYTF
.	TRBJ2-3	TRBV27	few	TGTGCCACGGGAGTTTGGGACACAGATACGCAGTATTTT	CATGVWDTDTQYF
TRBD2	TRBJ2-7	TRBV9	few	TGTGCCAGCAGCGTAGTTGCTAGCGGGAGCCACGAGCAGTACTTC	CASSVVASGSHEQYF
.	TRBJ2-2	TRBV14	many	TGTGCCAGCAGCCAACGACGGCCGAACACCGGGGAGCTGTTTTTT	CASSQRRPNTGELFF
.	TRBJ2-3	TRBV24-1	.	TGTGCCACCTCCGGAGCGGGTGGTATAGATACGCAGTATTTT	CATSGAGGIDTQYF
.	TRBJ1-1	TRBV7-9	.	TGTGCCAGCAGCTGGGGGGGGGTACCTGAAGCTTTCTTT	CASSWGGVPEAFF
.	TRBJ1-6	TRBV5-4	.	TGTGCCAGCAGCTTAGGTGACCTGAGCTCCTATAATTCACCCCTCCACTTT	CASSLGDLSSYNSPLHF
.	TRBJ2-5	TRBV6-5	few	TGTGCCAGCAGTTACTCGATAGGTGTCGGGGGAGAGACCCAGTACTTC	CASSYSIGVGGETQYF
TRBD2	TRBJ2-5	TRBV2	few	TGTGCCAGCAGTGATTGGACTAGCGGGCGACAAGAGACCCAGTACTTC	CASSDWTSGRQETQYF
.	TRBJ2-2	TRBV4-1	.	TGCGCCAGCAGCCAAGCTATTTTGGGAACCGGGGAGCTGTTTTTT	CASSQAILGTGELFF
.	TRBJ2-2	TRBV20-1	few	TGCAGTGCTAGGGGGGGGGGGCGCGGAACCGGGGAGCTGTTTTTT	CSARGGGRGTGELFF
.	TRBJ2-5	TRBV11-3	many	TGTGCCAGCAGCCCCGCGAGCTCGGAGACCCAGTACTTC	CASSPASSETQYF
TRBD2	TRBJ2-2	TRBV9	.	TGTGCCAGCAGCGTCCTAGCGGGAGGGCGGGAGCTGTTTTTT	CASSVLAGGRELFF
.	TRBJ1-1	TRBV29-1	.	TGCAGTCAGACTACTAACACTGAAGCTTTCTTT	CSQTTNTEAFF
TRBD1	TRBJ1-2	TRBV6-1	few	TGTGCCAATAGACAGGGTTTCGAATATGGCTACACCTTC	CANRQGFEYGYTF
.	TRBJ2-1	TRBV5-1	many	TGCGCCAGCAGCTTGGGGCGCGGACCTTCCTACAATGAGCAGTTCTTC	CASSLGRGPSYNEQFF
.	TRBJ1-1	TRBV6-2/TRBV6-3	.	TGTGCCAGCAGTTTCCCGACGGTGAACACTGAAGCTTTCTTT	CASSFPTVNTEAFF
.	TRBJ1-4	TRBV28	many	TGTGCCAGCAGCTGGGGGGGGGATCCTAATGAAAAACTGTTTTTT	CASSWGGDPNEKLFF
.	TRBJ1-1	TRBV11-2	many	TGTGCCAGCAGCCGTGGGTCGGAAGCTTTCTTT	CASSRGSEAFF
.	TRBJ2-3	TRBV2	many	TGTGCCAGCAGTGAATGGTGGCACTTCGAGGCAAGCACAGATACGCAGTATTTT	CASSEWWHFEASTDTQYF
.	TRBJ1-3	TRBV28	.	TGTGCCAGCAGTCTAAGGGGCGGGGCAGGTCGCACCATATATTTT	CASSLRGGAGRTIYF
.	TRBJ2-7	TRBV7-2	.	TGTGCCAGCAGCATGAGACAGGCTGAGCAGTACTTC	CASSMRQAEQYF
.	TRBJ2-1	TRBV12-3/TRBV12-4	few	TGTGCCAGCAGTTACTACTCAGGGATAGACTACTACAATGAGCAGTTCTTC	CASSYYSGIDYYNEQFF
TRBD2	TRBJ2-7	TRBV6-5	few	TGTGCCAGCAGTTACAACCTACTAGCGGGAGGTTTGCGCGAGCAGTACTTC	CASSYNLLAGGLREQYF
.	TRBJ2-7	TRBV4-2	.	TGTGCCAGCAGCCAAGACAGGATCTCCTACGAGCAGTACTTC	CASSQDRISYEQYF
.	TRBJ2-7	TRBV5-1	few	TGCGCCAGCAGCTTGGGGGCACAACCGATCGATACCTACGAGCAGTACTTC	CASSLGAQPIDTYEQYF
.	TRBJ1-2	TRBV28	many	TGTGCCAGCACCAAGGGGGGCATCGTCTATGGCTACACCTTC	CASTKGGIVYGYTF
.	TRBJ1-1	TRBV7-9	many	TGTGCCAGCAGCTCCAAAGGGGGAGGGGACACTGAAGCTTTCTTT	CASSSKGGGDTEAFF
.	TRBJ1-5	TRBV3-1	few	TGTGCCAGCAGCCAAGTAGGGAACAATCAGCCCCAGCATTTT	CASSQVGNNQPQHF
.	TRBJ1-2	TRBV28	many	TGTGCCAGCAAAGCGACCGGTCCCTATGGCTACACCTTC	CASKATGPYGYTF
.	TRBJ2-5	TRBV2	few	TGTGCCAGCAGTGAAGAGGGGCTTGCTTTAGAGACCCAGTACTTC	CASSEEGLALETQYF
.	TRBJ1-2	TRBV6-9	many	TGTGCCAGCAGTTACTCGAATTTGGGGGCGGTAGGCTACACCTTC	CASSYSNLGAVGYTF
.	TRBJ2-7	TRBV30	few	TGTGCCTGGAAAGCCAAGGGGTCCTACGAGCAGTACTTC	CAWKAKGSYEQYF
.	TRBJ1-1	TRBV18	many	TGTGCCAGCTCAATTACGCGGGGGACTGAAGCTTTCTTT	CASSITRGTEAFF
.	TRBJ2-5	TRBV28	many	TGTGCCAGCAGTTTACCGACGGCGGGGCCAGAGACCCAGTACTTC	CASSLPTAGPETQYF
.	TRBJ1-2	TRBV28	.	TGTGCCAGCAGTCCACTCCCACAGTCGGAGGGAAGGGGTGGCTACACCTTC	CASSPLPQSEGRGGYTF
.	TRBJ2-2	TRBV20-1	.	TGCAGTGCTATTCCCAGAGACAGACCCCGGGGCATCGGGGAGCTGTTTTTT	CSAIPRDRPRGIGELFF
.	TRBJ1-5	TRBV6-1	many	TGTGCCAGTACAGGGAGCAATCAGCCCCAGCATTTT	CASTGSNQPQHF
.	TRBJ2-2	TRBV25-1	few	TGTGCCAGCAGTCCCGCCACAAGAGTCAAAAACCAAATCACCGGGGAGCTGTTTTTT	CASSPATRVKNQITGELFF
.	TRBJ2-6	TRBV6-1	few	TGTGCCAGCAGCCCGCCATTGGGGGGCTCTGGGGCCAACGTCCTGACTTTC	CASSPPLGGSGANVLTF
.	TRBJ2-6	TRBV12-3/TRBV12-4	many	TGTGCCAGCTTCAAGGGAAGAAAGTCTGGGGCCAACGTCCTGACTTTC	CASFKGRKSGANVLTF
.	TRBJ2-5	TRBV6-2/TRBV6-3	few	TGTGCCAGCAGTTACTTCGACAGAATTGGCCAAGAGACCCAGTACTTC	CASSYFDRIGQETQYF
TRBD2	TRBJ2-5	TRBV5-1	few	TGCGCCAGCAGCCCACGGACTAGCGGGAGGACAGAGACCCAGTACTTC	CASSPRTSGRTETQYF
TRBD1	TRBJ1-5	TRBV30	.	TGTGCCTGGACCCCCGGGGGACAGGGGTATCAGCCCCAGCATTTT	CAWTPGGQGYQPQHF
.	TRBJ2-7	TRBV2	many	TGTGCCAGCAATGGGGAGCCGGTGCCCTACGAGCAGTACTTC	CASNGEPVPYEQYF
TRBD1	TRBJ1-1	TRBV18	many	TGTGCCAGCTCACCAACGGGACAGAAAATTGGAGCTTTCTTT	CASSPTGQKIGAFF
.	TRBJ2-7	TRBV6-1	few	TGTGCCAGCAGCCCAACAACCATCCGGGATACTTACGAGCAGTACTTC	CASSPTTIRDTYEQYF
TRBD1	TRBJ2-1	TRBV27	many	TGTGCCAGCAAGACAGGGTTCAATGAGCAGTTCTTC	CASKTGFNEQFF
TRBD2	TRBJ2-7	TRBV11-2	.	TGTGCCAGCAGCTTAGTACGCTTAGCGGGAAATGAGTACGAGCAGTACTTC	CASSLVRLAGNEYEQYF
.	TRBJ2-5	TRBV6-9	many	TGTGCCAGCAGTTACCCAGCTGGTGAGACCCAGTACTTC	CASSYPAGETQYF
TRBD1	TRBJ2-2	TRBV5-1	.	TGCGCCAGCAGCTTGGGACAGGGTTGGGCCGGGGAGCTGTTTTTT	CASSLGQGWAGELFF
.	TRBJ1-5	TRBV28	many	TGTGCCAGCAGCCACTCAGGGGCGGGTAATCAGCCCCAGCATTTT	CASSHSGAGNQPQHF